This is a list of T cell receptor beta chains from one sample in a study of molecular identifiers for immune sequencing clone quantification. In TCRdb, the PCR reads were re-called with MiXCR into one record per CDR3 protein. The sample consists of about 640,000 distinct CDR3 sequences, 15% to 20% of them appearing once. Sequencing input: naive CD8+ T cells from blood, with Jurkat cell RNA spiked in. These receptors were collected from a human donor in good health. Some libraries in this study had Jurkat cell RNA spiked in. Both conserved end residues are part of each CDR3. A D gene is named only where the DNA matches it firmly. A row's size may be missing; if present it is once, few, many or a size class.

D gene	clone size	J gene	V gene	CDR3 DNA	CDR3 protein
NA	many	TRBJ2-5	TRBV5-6	TGTGCCAGCAGCACGACAGGACAGCAAGAGACCCAGTACTTC	CASSTTGQQETQYF
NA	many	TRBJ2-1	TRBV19	TGTGCCAGTAGTATAACTTACTACTCCTACAATGAGCAGTTCTTC	CASSITYYSYNEQFF
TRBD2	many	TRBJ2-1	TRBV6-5	TGTGCCAGCAGTCCTAGCGGGGGGGCCTACAATGAGCAGTTCTTC	CASSPSGGAYNEQFF
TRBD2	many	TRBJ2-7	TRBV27	TGTGCCAGCAAAGTCGAGGGAGGGTACTACGAGCAGTACTTC	CASKVEGGYYEQYF
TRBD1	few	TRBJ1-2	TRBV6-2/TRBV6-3	TGTGCCAGCAGTCCAGGGGGCGTCTATGGCTACACCTTC	CASSPGGVYGYTF
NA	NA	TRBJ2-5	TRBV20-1	TGCAGTGCTAGATCAGGAGTGTACCAAGAGACCCAGTACTTC	CSARSGVYQETQYF
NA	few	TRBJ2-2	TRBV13	TGTGCCAGCAGCCCCCCGAGAGCCGGGGAGCTGTTTTTT	CASSPPRAGELFF
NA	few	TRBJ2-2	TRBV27	TGTGCCAGCAGTTTATCAGGGACGTGGAACACCGGGGAGCTGTTTTTT	CASSLSGTWNTGELFF
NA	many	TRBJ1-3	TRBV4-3	TGCGCCAGCAGCGACGACGTGCAGGATCCCTTCTCTGGAAACACCATATATTTT	CASSDDVQDPFSGNTIYF
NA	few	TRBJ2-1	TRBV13	TGTGCCAGCAGCTTAGGCATGGACGCGGGGTCGGGGAGTGAGCAGTTCTTC	CASSLGMDAGSGSEQFF
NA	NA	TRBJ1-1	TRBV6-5	TGTGCCAGCAGACTCGACGCGAACACTGAAGCTTTCTTT	CASRLDANTEAFF
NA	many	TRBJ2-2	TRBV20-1	TGCAGTGCTAGACAGTCGAACACCGGGGAGCTGTTTTTT	CSARQSNTGELFF
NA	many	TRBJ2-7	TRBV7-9	TGTGCCAGCAGCTCCATCCTTCGGGTCTACGAGCAGTACTTC	CASSSILRVYEQYF
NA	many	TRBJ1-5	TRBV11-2	TGTGCCAGCAGCTTAGGAAGAGCATATAGCAATCAGCCCCAGCATTTT	CASSLGRAYSNQPQHF
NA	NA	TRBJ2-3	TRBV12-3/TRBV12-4	TGTGCCAGCAGTTTAAGGGTTCGGGTGGGCGGCCCAGATACGCAGTATTTT	CASSLRVRVGGPDTQYF
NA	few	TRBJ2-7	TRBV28	TGTGCCAGCAACCCAACGGGACTCTCCTACGAGCAGTACTTC	CASNPTGLSYEQYF
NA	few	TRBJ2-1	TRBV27	TGTGCCAGCAGTCCCCTGGGGGGTTACAATGAGCAGTTCTTC	CASSPLGGYNEQFF
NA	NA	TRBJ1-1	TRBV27	TGTGCCAGCAGCCTTACCCTTGGTACTGAAGCTTTCTTT	CASSLTLGTEAFF
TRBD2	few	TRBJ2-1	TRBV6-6	TGTGCCAGCAGTTACACCGGGACTAGCGGGAGTGTTGCTGAGCAGTTCTTC	CASSYTGTSGSVAEQFF
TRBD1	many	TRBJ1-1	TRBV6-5	TGTGCCAGCAGTTCCGCCGGGACAGGGTTTGAAGCTTTCTTT	CASSSAGTGFEAFF
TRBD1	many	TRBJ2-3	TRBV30	TGTGCCTGGAGTTATGGACAGGGATTAGTTGGAGATACGCAGTATTTT	CAWSYGQGLVGDTQYF
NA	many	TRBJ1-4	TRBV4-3	TGCGCCAGCAGCCAAGATCGGGGAACTAATGAAAAACTGTTTTTT	CASSQDRGTNEKLFF
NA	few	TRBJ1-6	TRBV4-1	TGCGCCGGCAGCCAAGATTTCTCGGAGAGCTCCTATAATTCACCCCTCCACTTT	CAGSQDFSESSYNSPLHF
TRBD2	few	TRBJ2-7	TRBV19	TGTGCCAGTAGTAAGAACCTCCGGGACTACACCTACGAGCAGTACTTC	CASSKNLRDYTYEQYF
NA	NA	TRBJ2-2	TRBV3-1	TGTGCCAGCAGCCAAGATCTAAGTTTCACCGGGGAGCTGTTTTTT	CASSQDLSFTGELFF
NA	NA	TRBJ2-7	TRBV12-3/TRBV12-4	TGTGCCAGCAGCCCAAATGGGGCAGACGAGCCGTACTTC	CASSPNGADEPYF
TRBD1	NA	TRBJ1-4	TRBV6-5	TGTGCCAGCTCCGACAGGGGGACCTATAATGAAAAACTGTTTTTT	CASSDRGTYNEKLFF
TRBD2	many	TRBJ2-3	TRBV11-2	TGTGCCAGCAGCTCGGACCGACTAGCGGGGGCAACAGATACGCAGTATTTT	CASSSDRLAGATDTQYF